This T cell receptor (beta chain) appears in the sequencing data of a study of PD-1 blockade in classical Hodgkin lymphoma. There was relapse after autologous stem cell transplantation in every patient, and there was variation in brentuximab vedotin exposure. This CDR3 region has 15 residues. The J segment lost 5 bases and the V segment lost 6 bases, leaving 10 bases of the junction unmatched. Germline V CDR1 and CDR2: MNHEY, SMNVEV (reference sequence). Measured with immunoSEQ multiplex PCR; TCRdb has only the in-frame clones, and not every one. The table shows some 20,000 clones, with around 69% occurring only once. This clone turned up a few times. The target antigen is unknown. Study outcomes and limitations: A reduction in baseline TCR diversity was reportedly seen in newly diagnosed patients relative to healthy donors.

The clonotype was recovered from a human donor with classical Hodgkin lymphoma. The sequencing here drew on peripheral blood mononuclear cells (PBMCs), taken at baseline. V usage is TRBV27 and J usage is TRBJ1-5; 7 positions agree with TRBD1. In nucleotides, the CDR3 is TGTGCCAGCAGCCATAGGCCAGGGGGGGATCAGCCCCAGCATTTT. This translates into CASSHRPGGDQPQHF.